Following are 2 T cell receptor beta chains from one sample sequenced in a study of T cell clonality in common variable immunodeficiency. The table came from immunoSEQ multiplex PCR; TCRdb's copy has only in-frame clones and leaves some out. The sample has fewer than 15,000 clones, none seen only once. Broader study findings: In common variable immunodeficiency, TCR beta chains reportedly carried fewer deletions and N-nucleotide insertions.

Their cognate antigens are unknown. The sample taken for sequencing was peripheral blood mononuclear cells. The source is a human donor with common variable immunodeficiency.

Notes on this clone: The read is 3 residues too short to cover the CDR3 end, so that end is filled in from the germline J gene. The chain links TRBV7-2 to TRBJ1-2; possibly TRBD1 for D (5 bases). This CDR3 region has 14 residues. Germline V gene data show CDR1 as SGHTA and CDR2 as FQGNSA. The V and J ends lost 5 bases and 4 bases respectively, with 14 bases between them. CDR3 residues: CASSRGWVAYGYTF. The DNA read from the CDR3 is TGTGCCAGCAGCCGGGGGTGGGTAGCCTATGGC.

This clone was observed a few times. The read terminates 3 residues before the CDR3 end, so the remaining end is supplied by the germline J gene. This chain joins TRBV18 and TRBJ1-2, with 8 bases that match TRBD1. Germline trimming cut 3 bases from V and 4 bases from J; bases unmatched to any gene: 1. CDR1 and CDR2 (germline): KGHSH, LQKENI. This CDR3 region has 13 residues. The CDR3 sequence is CASSPGQVYGYTF. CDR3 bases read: TGTGCCAGCTCACCGGGACAGGTCTATGGC.